These 27 T cell receptor beta chains share one sample of origin, sequenced in a study of shared clonotypes between healthy human individuals. This table comes from immunoSEQ multiplex PCR, and its TCRdb copy is limited to in-frame clones, with some not included. The repertoire consists of 2 million to 2.5 million clones, with approximately 95% occurring once and the leading ten covering 0.35% to 0.45%. What was sequenced was naive CD4+ T cells from PBMCs. This sample's subset: CD45RA+ positively selected. Receptors originate from a man in his late teens or twenties in good health. Some clones in this sample may be carry-over from other donors' samples.

This clone was detected a few times. Distinct nucleotide sequences in the sample also encode this CDR3. The chain has TRBV5-1 and TRBJ1-4, with TRBD1 identical over 7 bases. Per the germline V gene, CDR1 is SGHRS and CDR2 is YFSETQ. The CDR3 loop spans 14 amino acids. V lost 4 bases to trimming and J lost 3 bases; unmatched junction nucleotides: 3. CDR3 nucleotides: TGCGCCAGCAGCCCGGGACAGCCTAATGAAAAACTGTTTTTT. It yields the protein CASSPGQPNEKLFF.

This chain links TRBV5-1 with TRBJ2-2, with 10 bases fitting TRBD2. The CDR3 is 16 residues long. CDR1 is SGHRS, CDR2 YFSETQ, per germline. V dropped 5 bases and J dropped 5; count of bases not matched to a gene: 9. CDR3 sequence: CASRPTSSGGTGELFF. The DNA for the CDR3 is TGCGCCAGCAGGCCCACGTCTAGCGGGGGTACCGGGGAGCTGTTTTTT.

The J gene is TRBJ2-5, the V gene TRBV9, with unresolved D. The V and J ends lost 2 bases and 1 base respectively, with 9 bases between them. This CDR3 spans 14 amino acids. Germline V gene data show CDR1 as SGDLS and CDR2 as YYNGEE. The CDR3 here is CASSVNPLQETQYF. CDR3 nucleotides: TGTGCCAGCAGCGTTAATCCTCTCCAAGAGACCCAGTACTTC.

The chain is built from TRBV5-6 and TRBJ2-5; 10 positions agree with TRBD2. Per the germline V gene, CDR1 is SGHDT and CDR2 is YYEEEE. The V gene end was trimmed by 1 base and the J gene end by 5 bases; junction bases not matched to a gene: 8. This CDR3 is built from 16 residues. CDR3 protein: CASSLSLAGVRETQYF. The CDR3 DNA is TGTGCCAGCAGCTTGAGTCTAGCGGGGGTTCGGGAGACCCAGTACTTC.

The V gene is TRBV4-3, the J gene TRBJ2-5, with D perhaps TRBD1 or TRBD2 (6 bases each). CDR1 is LGHNA and CDR2 is YSLEER in the germline V gene. CDR3 size: 17 residues. The germline V and J ends were trimmed by 0 bases and 5 bases, with 19 bases remaining between them. As DNA, the CDR3 is TGCGCCAGCAGCCAAGAGGCACCCCCCGGGGGCGGTGAGACCCAGTACTTC. Residues: CASSQEAPPGGGETQYF.

The chain carries TRBV10-3 and TRBJ2-3; TRBD1 might be the D (6 bases). V was shortened by 4 bases and J by 5 bases, with 13 bases between the two germline ends. The germline CDR1 and CDR2 sequences are ENHRY and SYGVKD. This CDR3 spans 14 amino acids. CDR3 residues: CAISAGTKGDTQYF. The DNA for the CDR3 is TGTGCCATCAGTGCCGGGACAAAGGGAGATACGCAGTATTTT.

This chain links TRBV30 with TRBJ2-1, with TRBD2 identical over 7 bases. The CDR3 spans 13 residues. V lost 1 base to trimming and J lost 7 bases; unmatched junction nucleotides: 4. Germline assignment: CDR1 GTSNPN and CDR2 SVGIG (reference sequence). The CDR3 is CAWSGWGGNEQFF. The CDR3, as DNA: TGTGCCTGGAGTGGATGGGGGGGGAATGAGCAGTTCTTC.

This chain uses TRBV21-1 with TRBJ2-2; TRBD2 is taken as the D call from the table, unchecked against the DNA. TRBV21-1 has pseudogene status. The CDR3 runs to 17 residues. The CDR3 loop is CASSRYFQRRYTGELFF. CDR3 nucleotide sequence: TGTGCCAGCAGCCGTTACTTCCAGCGGAGATACACCGGGGAGCTGTTTTTT.

The chain links TRBV7-2 to TRBJ2-7; D possibly corresponds to TRBD2 (6 bases). The germline V and J ends were trimmed by 3 bases and 3 bases, with 9 bases remaining between them. The germline V gene encodes CDR1 SGHTA and CDR2 FQGNSA. The CDR3 runs 13 residues. The CDR3, as DNA: TGTGCCAGCAGCTTCGGAGGGAACTACGAGCAGTACTTC. Its protein product is CASSFGGNYEQYF.

In DNA, the CDR3 is TGTGCCAGCAGCCCGACTAGCGTGGAAGAGACCCAGTACTTC. It codes for CASSPTSVEETQYF. The chain employs TRBV2 and TRBJ2-5; 8 bases fit TRBD2. The CDR3 spans 14 residues. Germline V gene sequence: CDR1 SNHLY, CDR2 FYNNEI. V gave up 6 bases and J gave up 3 bases; unmatched junction bases: 6. Using reference TRBV2 and TRBJ2-5 for the parts outside the CDR3, the full variable domain is EPEVTQTPSHQVTQMGQEVILRCVPISNHLYFYWYRQILGQKVEFLVSFYNNEISEKSEIFDDQFSVERPDGSNFTLKIRSTKLEDSAMYFCASSPTSVEETQYFGPGTRLLVL.

The rearrangement links TRBV30 to TRBJ1-3; D is unresolved. The germline V gene has CDR1 GTSNPN and CDR2 SVGIG (reference sequence). Between the trimmed V and J ends, which lost 0 bases and 0 bases, there was a span of 12 bases. This CDR3 region has 16 residues. The CDR3 loop reads CAWSVLGAGSGNTIYF. The CDR3 nucleotides read TGTGCCTGGAGTGTACTCGGTGCAGGCTCTGGAAACACCATATATTTT.

This rearrangement joins TRBV15 to TRBJ1-1; weak D call: TRBD1 (5 bases). The CDR3 consists of 12 residues. Germline CDR1 and CDR2: LNHNV and YYDKDF (reference sequence). Trimming took off 9 bases at V and 4 bases at J, with 12 bases between the two ends. The CDR3 sequence: CATGGYVTEAFF. For the CDR3, the DNA is TGTGCCACGGGGGGATACGTCACTGAAGCTTTCTTT.

This clone was observed a few times. The rearrangement links TRBV19 to TRBJ1-1, with D maybe TRBD1 (6 bases). V gave up 7 bases and J gave up 5 bases, with 17 bases separating them. The length of the CDR3 is 14 residues. CDR1 and CDR2 from the germline V gene are LNHDA and SQIVND (reference sequence). CDR3 region: CASTEGHLRTEAFF. The CDR3 coding sequence is TGTGCCAGTACCGAGGGACACTTAAGGACTGAAGCTTTCTTT.

The J gene is TRBJ2-3, the V gene TRBV7-9; D is unresolved. The CDR3 loop spans 9 amino acids. V shed 11 bases and J shed 3 bases, with 3 bases lying between them. Germline V gene data show CDR1 as SEHNR and CDR2 as FQNEAQ (reference sequence). CDR3 DNA sequence: TGTGCCGTTACAGATACGCAGTATTTT. Protein product: CAVTDTQYF. The full variable domain, completed using reference TRBV7-9 and TRBJ2-3, is DTGVSQNPRHKITKRGQNVTFRCDPISEHNRLYWYRQTLGQGPEFLTYFQNEAQLEKSRLLSDRFSAERPKGSFSTLEIQRTEQGDSAMYLCAVTDTQYFGPGTRLTVL.

J is TRBJ2-5 and V is TRBV11-1; TRBD2 matches 8 bases. Germline-derived CDR1 and CDR2 are SGHAT and FQDESV (reference sequence). The CDR3 is 15 amino acids. J gave up 5 bases and V 2 bases, and 7 bases lay outside the gene matches. This CDR3 is CASSLNSGSWETQYF. The CDR3 nucleotides read TGTGCCAGCAGCTTAAACAGCGGGAGTTGGGAGACCCAGTACTTC. Using reference TRBV11-1 and TRBJ2-5 for the parts outside the CDR3, the full variable domain is EAEVAQSPRYKITEKSQAVAFWCDPISGHATLYWYRQILGQGPELLVQFQDESVVDDSQLPKDRFSAERLKGVDSTLKIQPAELGDSAMYLCASSLNSGSWETQYFGPGTRLLVL.

The chain couples TRBV15 to TRBJ2-1, with 14 bases that match TRBD2. Germline CDR1 LNHNV, CDR2 YYDKDF (reference sequence). The CDR3 has 20 residues. J gave up 7 bases and V 5 bases, and 19 bases lay outside the gene matches. This chain's CDR3 is CATSVMGLAGEVGRGNEQFF. Here the CDR3 DNA reads TGTGCCACCAGCGTAATGGGACTAGCGGGAGAGGTTGGCCGGGGGAATGAGCAGTTCTTC.

The chain combines TRBV11-2 with TRBJ2-2; D is perhaps TRBD2 (5 bases). This CDR3 has 15 residues. Trimming took 3 bases from V and 5 from J, leaving 13 bases between them. CDR1 and CDR2 from the germline V gene are SGHAT and FQNNGV. CDR3 sequence reads: CASSFVGVSTGELFF. CDR3 nucleotides: TGTGCCAGCAGCTTCGTGGGAGTTTCGACCGGGGAGCTGTTTTTT.

The V and J genes are TRBV18 and TRBJ1-4, with unresolved D. The CDR3 contains 13 residues. V was clipped by 6 bases and J by 5 bases, with 10 bases between them. Per germline, CDR1 KGHSH and CDR2 LQKENI. This CDR3 reads CASSPTVNEKLFF. Written as DNA, the CDR3 is TGTGCCAGCTCGCCGACGGTAAATGAAAAACTGTTTTTT.

The V and J genes are TRBV27 and TRBJ2-7; either TRBD1 or TRBD2 may supply D (6 bases each). CDR3 size: 14 residues. CDR1 is MNHEY, CDR2 SMNVEV, per germline (reference sequence). Trimming left V 5 bases short and J 3 bases short, with 14 bases between. CDR3 nucleotide sequence: TGTGCCAGCAGTCCTGACAGGAGGGTCTACGAGCAGTACTTC. Its translation is CASSPDRRVYEQYF.

The V call is TRBV5-4, the J call TRBJ2-5; a weak D match, TRBD1 (7 bases). V dropped 2 bases and J dropped 5 bases, with 13 bases sitting between them. The CDR3 extends over 14 amino acids. CDR1 SGHNT and CDR2 YYREEE come from the germline V gene (reference sequence). The CDR3 DNA is TGTGCCAGCAGCTTATGGCAGGGGGGCGAGACCCAGTACTTC. The encoded protein is CASSLWQGGETQYF.

Points on this clone: Distinct nucleotide sequences in the sample also encode this CDR3. CDR3 protein: CASSRQGSYEQYF. The CDR3 bases are TGTGCCAGCAGTAGACAGGGGTCCTACGAGCAGTACTTC. The chain combines TRBV27 with TRBJ2-7, with TRBD1 identical over 8 bases. The trim removed 5 bases at V and 1 base at J, leaving 1 base unmatched. The CDR3 runs 13 residues. Germline lookup yields CDR1 MNHEY and CDR2 SMNVEV (reference sequence).

The chain recombines TRBV27 with TRBJ2-1; no clear D. Germline-derived CDR1 and CDR2 are MNHEY and SMNVEV (reference sequence). The CDR3 is made up of 13 amino acids. Between the trimmed V and J ends, which lost 5 bases and 6 bases, there was a span of 11 bases. The CDR3 nucleotides read TGTGCCAGCAGTCCCCGGGCCCTCAATGAGCAGTTCTTC. Translated: CASSPRALNEQFF.

The chain couples TRBV6-5 to TRBJ1-6; TRBD1 aligns across 7 bases. Trimming took 6 bases from V and 10 from J; bases not matched to a gene: 12. This CDR3 region has 15 residues. From germline, CDR1 is MNHEY and CDR2 SVGAGI. Here the CDR3 DNA reads TGTGCCAGCAGGGTCGCCTCAGGGGGTTCCTCACCCCTCCACTTT. Its translation: CASRVASGGSSPLHF.

This chain joins TRBV6-1 and TRBJ2-7; D uncertain. The CDR3 runs to 15 residues. Germline lookup yields CDR1 MNHNS and CDR2 SASEGT. V dropped 2 bases and J dropped 4 bases, with 15 bases sitting between them. CDR3 amino acids: CASSERYRSIYEQYF. CDR3 nucleotides: TGTGCCAGCAGTGAAAGGTACAGATCCATATACGAGCAGTACTTC.

The rearrangement joins TRBV14 to TRBJ2-3; D not resolved. This CDR3 has 11 residues. V lost 1 base and J 8 bases, leaving 4 bases between the germline ends. From germline, CDR1 is SGHDN and CDR2 FVKESK. For the CDR3, the DNA is TGTGCCAGCAGCCAAGCCCGTACGCAGTATTTT. The encoded protein is CASSQARTQYF.

The chain's CDR3 is CSVPGLAGGPLNEQFF. CDR3 DNA sequence: TGCAGCGTGCCGGGACTAGCGGGAGGGCCTCTGAATGAGCAGTTCTTC. V gene TRBV29-1 combines with J gene TRBJ2-1; 16 nucleotides agree with TRBD2. The CDR3 sequence is 16 residues long. Trimming cost V 6 bases and J 7 bases; bases outside gene matches: 9. CDR1 is SQVTM, CDR2 ANQGSEA, per germline.

The rearrangement uses TRBV7-9 and TRBJ2-7; TRBD1 matches at 7 bases. Looked up from germline, CDR1 is SEHNR and CDR2 is FQNEAQ (reference sequence). The CDR3 sequence is 14 residues long. V shed 5 bases and J 3 bases; nucleotides not matched to a gene: 7. The CDR3 loop is CASSPDRNIYEQYF. The CDR3 DNA follows: TGTGCCAGCAGCCCGGACAGGAATATCTACGAGCAGTACTTC.